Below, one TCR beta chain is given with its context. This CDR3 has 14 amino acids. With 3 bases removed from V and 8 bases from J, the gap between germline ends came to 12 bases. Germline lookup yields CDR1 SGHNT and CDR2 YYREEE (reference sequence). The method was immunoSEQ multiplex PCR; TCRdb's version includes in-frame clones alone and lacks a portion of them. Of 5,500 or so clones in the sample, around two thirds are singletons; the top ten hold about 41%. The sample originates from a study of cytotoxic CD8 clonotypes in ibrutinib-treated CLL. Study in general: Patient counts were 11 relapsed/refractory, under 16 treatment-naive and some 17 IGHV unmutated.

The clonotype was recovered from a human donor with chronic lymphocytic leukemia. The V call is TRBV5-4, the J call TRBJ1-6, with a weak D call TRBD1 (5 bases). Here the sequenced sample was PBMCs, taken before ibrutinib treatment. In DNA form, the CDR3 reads TGTGCCAGCAGCTGGGGGGGGTTCGATTCACCCCTCCACTTT. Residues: CASSWGGFDSPLHF.